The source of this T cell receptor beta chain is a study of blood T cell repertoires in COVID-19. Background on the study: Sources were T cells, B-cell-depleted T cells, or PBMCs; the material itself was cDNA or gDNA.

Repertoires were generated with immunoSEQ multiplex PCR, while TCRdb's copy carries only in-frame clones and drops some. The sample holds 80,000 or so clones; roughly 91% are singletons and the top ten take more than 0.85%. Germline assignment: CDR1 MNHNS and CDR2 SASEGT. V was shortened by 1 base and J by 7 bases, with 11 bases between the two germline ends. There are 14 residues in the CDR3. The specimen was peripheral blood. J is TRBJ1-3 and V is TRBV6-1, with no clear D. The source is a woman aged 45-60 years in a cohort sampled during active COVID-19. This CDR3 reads CASSEGAGFNTIYF. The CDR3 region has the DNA TGTGCCAGCAGTGAAGGGGCAGGTTTTAACACCATATATTTT.